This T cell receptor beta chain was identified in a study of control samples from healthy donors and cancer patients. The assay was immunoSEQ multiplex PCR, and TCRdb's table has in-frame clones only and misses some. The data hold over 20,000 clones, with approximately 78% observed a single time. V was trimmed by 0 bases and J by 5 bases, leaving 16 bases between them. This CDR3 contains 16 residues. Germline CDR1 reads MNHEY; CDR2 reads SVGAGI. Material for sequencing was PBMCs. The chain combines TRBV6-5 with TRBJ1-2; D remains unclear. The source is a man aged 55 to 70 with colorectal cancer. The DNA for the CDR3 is TGTGCCAGCAGTTACTCCCTCCCCTACAGTCTATATGGCTACACCTTC. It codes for CASSYSLPYSLYGYTF.